The T cell receptor beta chain under discussion was sequenced for a study of regulatory T cells in long-lasting Graves disease. Regarding time point: newly diagnosed GD, antithyroid drugs for less than 3 months. Extracted PBMC RNA gave rise to the TCR library. As concerns this clonotype: Its antigen is unknown.

General study points: When disease was persistent, TRBV28, TRBJ1-2 and TRBJ2-5 were the favored segments. Accuracy was perhaps lowered by the small sample size.

Arm-PCR of CDR3 regions and iRepertoire HTBI primers were the basis on which TCR beta libraries were built. TCRdb re-called the multiplex PCR reads through MiXCR, storing one row per CDR3 protein. This table has under 800,000 distinct CDR3 sequences, 15% to 20% appearing once. The V gene lost 6 bases and the J gene lost 6 bases, with 12 bases spanning the gap. This CDR3 has 13 amino acids. The germline V gene has CDR1 SGHAT and CDR2 FQNNGV. These data were also reused for a study on T cells in Graves' hyperthyroidism and ophthalmopathy.

The sequencing used peripheral blood mononuclear cells (PBMCs), collected at new diagnosis, from a patient treated with antithyroid drugs. V and J are TRBV11-2 and TRBJ2-1, with D tentatively TRBD2 (6 bases). This receptor was taken from a woman aged 30 to 39 with Graves disease. The CDR3 protein is CASSSEGPNEQFF. The CDR3 nucleotides read TGTGCCAGCAGTTCGGAGGGACCCAATGAGCAGTTCTTC. The whole variable domain, remainder taken from reference TRBV11-2 and TRBJ2-1, is EAGVAQSPRYKIIEKRQSVAFWCNPISGHATLYWYQQILGQGPKLLIQFQNNGVVDDSQLPKDRFSAERLKGVDSTLKIQPAKLEDSAVYLCASSSEGPNEQFFGPGTRLTVL.